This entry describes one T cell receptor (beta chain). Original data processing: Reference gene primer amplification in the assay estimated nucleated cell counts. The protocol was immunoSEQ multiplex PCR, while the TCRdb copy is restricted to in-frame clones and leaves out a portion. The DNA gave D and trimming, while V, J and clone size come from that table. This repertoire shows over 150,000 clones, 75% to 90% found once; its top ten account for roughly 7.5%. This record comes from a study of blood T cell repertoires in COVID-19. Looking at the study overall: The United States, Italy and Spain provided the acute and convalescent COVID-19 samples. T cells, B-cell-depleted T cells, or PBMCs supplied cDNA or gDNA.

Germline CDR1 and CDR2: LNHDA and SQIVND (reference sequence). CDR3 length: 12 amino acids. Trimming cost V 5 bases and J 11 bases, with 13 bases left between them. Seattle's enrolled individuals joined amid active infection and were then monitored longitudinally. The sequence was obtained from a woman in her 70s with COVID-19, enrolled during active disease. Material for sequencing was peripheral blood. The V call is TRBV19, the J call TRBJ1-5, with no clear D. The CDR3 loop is CASSGRLGTQHF. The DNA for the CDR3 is TGTGCCAGTAGTGGAAGACTCGGCACCCAGCATTTT. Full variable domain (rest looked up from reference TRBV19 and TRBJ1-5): DGGITQSPKYLFRKEGQNVTLSCEQNLNHDAMYWYRQDPGQGLRLIYYSQIVNDFQKGDIAEGYSVSREKKESFPLTVTSAQKNPTAFYLCASSGRLGTQHFGDGTRLSIL.